This T cell receptor (beta chain) is drawn from a study of cytomegalovirus exposure and HLA in healthy donors. The CDR3 length is 14 residues. Unmatched junction bases numbered 9, after V lost 4 bases and J lost 9 bases. Germline CDR1 and CDR2: SEHNR and FQNEAQ (reference sequence). PCR amplification relied on 60 Vbeta primers (plus 13 Jbeta primers). The assay was immunoSEQ multiplex PCR, and TCRdb's table has in-frame clones only and misses some. The table shows roughly 100,000 clones, with approximately 81% occurring only once. General study results and limits: The study dropped some indistinguishable V segments, TRBV6-2 and TRBV6-3 among them.

Worth noting for this clone: No antigen is known for it.

The sequenced material came from PBMCs. The TCR sequence derives from a male donor in good health and CMV-seropositive. The chain uses TRBV7-9 and TRBJ2-1, with TRBD1 identical over 7 bases. In DNA, the CDR3 is TGTGCCAGCAGCTATAGGGGGCCTGCTGCTGAGCAGTTCTTC. Its protein is CASSYRGPAAEQFF.